This T cell receptor (beta chain) came from a study of blood T cell repertoires in COVID-19. Study context: From the United States, Italy and Spain came samples of acute and convalescent COVID-19. Sources were T cells, B-cell-depleted T cells, or PBMCs; the material itself was cDNA or gDNA.

Original data processing: It was from reference gene primer amplification that nucleated cell counts were estimated. Data came from immunoSEQ multiplex PCR; TCRdb stores just in-frame clones and leaves some out. V, J and clone size reflect that table, while D and trimming were determined from the DNA. The data contain 110,000 or so clones, 75% to 90% of them singletons. This clone was seen once. The germline V gene has CDR1 SEHNR and CDR2 FQNEAQ (reference sequence). The length of the CDR3 is 12 residues. V lost 1 base, J lost 8 bases, and 8 bases lay in between. V usage is TRBV7-9 and J usage is TRBJ1-2, with D unclear. The specimen was peripheral blood. This receptor was identified in a woman aged 60-75 years with acute or convalescent COVID-19. The CDR3 sequence: CASSLDSRGYTF. DNA for the CDR3: TGTGCCAGCAGCTTAGATTCGAGAGGCTACACCTTC.